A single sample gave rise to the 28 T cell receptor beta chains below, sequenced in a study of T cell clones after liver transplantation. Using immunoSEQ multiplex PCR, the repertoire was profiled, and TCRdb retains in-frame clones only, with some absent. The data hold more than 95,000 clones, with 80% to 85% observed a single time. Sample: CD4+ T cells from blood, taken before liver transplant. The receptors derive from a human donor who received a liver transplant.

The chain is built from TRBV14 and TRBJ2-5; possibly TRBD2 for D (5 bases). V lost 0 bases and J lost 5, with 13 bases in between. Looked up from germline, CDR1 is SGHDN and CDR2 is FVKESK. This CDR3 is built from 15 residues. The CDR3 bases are TGTGCCAGCAGCCAAGACGCCGGGGTGAGGGAGACCCAGTACTTC. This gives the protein CASSQDAGVRETQYF.

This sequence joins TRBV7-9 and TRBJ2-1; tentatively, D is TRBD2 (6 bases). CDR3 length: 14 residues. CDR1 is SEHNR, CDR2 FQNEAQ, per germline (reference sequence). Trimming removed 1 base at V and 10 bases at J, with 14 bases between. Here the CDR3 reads CASSLGAGSGEQFF. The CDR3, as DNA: TGTGCCAGCAGCTTAGGAGCAGGGAGCGGGGAGCAGTTCTTC.

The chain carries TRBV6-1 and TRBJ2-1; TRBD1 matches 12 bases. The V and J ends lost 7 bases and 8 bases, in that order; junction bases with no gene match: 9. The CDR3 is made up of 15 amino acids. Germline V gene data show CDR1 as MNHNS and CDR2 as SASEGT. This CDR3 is CASTTGTGGADEQFF. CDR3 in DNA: TGTGCCAGCACCACCGGGACAGGGGGCGCCGATGAGCAGTTCTTC.

CDR3 nucleotide sequence: TGTGCCAGTAGTACCCGGGACAGGGGCGATCAGCCCCAGCATTTT. This encodes CASSTRDRGDQPQHF. V is TRBV19 and J is TRBJ1-5; 10 bases agree with TRBD1. The trim removed 4 bases at V and 5 bases at J, leaving 5 bases unmatched. CDR3 length equals 15 residues. Germline assignment: CDR1 LNHDA and CDR2 SQIVND (reference sequence).

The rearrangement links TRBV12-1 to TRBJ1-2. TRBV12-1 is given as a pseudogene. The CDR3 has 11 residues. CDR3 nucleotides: TGTGCCAGCAGCCCGATGGGTGGCTACACCTTC. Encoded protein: CASSPMGGYTF.

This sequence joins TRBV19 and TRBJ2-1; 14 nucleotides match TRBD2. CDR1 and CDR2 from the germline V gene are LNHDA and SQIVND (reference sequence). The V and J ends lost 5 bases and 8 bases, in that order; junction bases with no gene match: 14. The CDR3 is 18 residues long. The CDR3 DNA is TGTGCCAGTAGTCCGACAAGACTAGCGGGAGGGCCCCGGGATGAGCAGTTCTTC. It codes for CASSPTRLAGGPRDEQFF. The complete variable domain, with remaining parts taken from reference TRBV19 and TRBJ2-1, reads DGGITQSPKYLFRKEGQNVTLSCEQNLNHDAMYWYRQDPGQGLRLIYYSQIVNDFQKGDIAEGYSVSREKKESFPLTVTSAQKNPTAFYLCASSPTRLAGGPRDEQFFGPGTRLTVL.

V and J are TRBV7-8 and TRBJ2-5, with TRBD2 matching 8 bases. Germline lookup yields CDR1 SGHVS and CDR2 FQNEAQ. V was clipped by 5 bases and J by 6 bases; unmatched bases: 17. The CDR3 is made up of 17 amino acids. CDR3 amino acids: CASSPGVAGSLWKTQYF. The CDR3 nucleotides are TGTGCCAGCAGCCCCGGGGTAGCGGGAAGCTTGTGGAAGACCCAGTACTTC.

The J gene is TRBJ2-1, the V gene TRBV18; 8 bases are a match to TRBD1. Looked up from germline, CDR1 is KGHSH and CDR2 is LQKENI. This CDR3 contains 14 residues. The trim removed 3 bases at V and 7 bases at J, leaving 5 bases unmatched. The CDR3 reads CASSPTGGNNEQFF. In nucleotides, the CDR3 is TGTGCCAGCTCACCCACAGGGGGGAATAATGAGCAGTTCTTC.

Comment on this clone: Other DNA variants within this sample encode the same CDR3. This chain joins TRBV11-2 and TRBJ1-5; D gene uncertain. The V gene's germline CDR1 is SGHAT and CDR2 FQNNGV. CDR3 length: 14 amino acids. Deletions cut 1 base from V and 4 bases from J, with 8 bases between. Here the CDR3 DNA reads TGTGCCAGCAGCTTAGTGGGCAGGAATCAGCCCCAGCATTTT. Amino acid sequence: CASSLVGRNQPQHF.

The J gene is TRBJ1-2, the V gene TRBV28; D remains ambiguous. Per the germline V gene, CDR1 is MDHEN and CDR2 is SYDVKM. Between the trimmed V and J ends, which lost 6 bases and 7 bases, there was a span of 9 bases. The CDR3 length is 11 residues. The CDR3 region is CASSPGFGYTF. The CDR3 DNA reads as TGTGCCAGCAGCCCCGGATTTGGCTACACCTTC.

In nucleotides, the CDR3 is TGTGCCAGCAGCGCTGACAGGGCTAGCACAGATACGCAGTATTTT. Translating gives CASSADRASTDTQYF. The chain couples TRBV9 to TRBJ2-3, with 7 positions matching TRBD1. This CDR3 is built from 15 residues. Germline V gene lookup returns CDR1 SGDLS and CDR2 YYNGEE. V shed 3 bases, J shed 0 bases, and the junction held 4 bases outside the gene matches. Full variable domain (remainder filled in from reference TRBV9 and TRBJ2-3): DSGVTQTPKHLITATGQRVTLRCSPRSGDLSVYWYQQSLDQGLQFLIQYYNGEERAKGNILERFSAQQFPDLHSELNLSSLELGDSALYFCASSADRASTDTQYFGPGTRLTVL.

The CDR3 coding sequence is TGCAGCGGATGGTCCGTGGCTGAAGCTTTCTTT. Translation gives CSGWSVAEAFF. J is TRBJ1-1 and V is TRBV29-1, with D hard to call. Between the trimmed V and J ends, which lost 7 bases and 6 bases, there was a span of 12 bases. CDR1 is SQVTM and CDR2 is ANQGSEA in the germline V gene. The CDR3 runs to 11 residues. The variable domain in full, completed from reference TRBV29-1 and TRBJ1-1, reads SAVISQKPSRDICQRGTSLTIQCQVDSQVTMMFWYRQQPGQSLTLIATANQGSEATYESGFVIDKFPISRPNLTFSTLTVSNMSPEDSSIYLCSGWSVAEAFFGQGTRLTVV.

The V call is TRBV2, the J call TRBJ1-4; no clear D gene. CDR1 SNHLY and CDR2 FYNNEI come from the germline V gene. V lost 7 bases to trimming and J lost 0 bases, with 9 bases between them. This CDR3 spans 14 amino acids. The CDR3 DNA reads TGTGCCAGCAAGGAGAGATCAACTAATGAAAAACTGTTTTTT. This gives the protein CASKERSTNEKLFF.

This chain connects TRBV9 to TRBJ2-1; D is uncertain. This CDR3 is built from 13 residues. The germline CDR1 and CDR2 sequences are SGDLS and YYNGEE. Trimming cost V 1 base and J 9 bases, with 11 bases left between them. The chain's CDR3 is CASSVLGLGEQFF. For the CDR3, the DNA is TGTGCCAGCAGCGTATTAGGCCTAGGTGAGCAGTTCTTC.

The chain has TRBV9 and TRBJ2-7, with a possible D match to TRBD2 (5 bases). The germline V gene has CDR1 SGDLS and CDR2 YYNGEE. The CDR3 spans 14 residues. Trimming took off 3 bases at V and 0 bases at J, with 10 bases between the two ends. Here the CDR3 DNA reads TGTGCCAGCAGCGATTCCGGGGACTCCTACGAGCAGTACTTC. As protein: CASSDSGDSYEQYF. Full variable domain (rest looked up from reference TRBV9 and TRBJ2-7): DSGVTQTPKHLITATGQRVTLRCSPRSGDLSVYWYQQSLDQGLQFLIQYYNGEERAKGNILERFSAQQFPDLHSELNLSSLELGDSALYFCASSDSGDSYEQYFGPGTRLTVT.

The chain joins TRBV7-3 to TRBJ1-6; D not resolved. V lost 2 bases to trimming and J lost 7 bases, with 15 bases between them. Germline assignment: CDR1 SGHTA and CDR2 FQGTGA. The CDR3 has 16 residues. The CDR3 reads CASSLDRTIVNSPLHF. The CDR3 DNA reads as TGTGCCAGCAGCTTAGATCGAACTATCGTGAATTCACCCCTCCACTTT.

The CDR3 bases are TGCGCCAGCAGTGAGTCTTACAGTGAAGCTTTCTTT. Its translation: CASSESYSEAFF. V usage is TRBV10-2 and J usage is TRBJ1-1; D remains ambiguous. V was clipped by 0 bases and J by 7 bases, with 6 bases between them. Germline V gives CDR1 WSHSY, CDR2 SAAADI. The CDR3 length is 12 residues.

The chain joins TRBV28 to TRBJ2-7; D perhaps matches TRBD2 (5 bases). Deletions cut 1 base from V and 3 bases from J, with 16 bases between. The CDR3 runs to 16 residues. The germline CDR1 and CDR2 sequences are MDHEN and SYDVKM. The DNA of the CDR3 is TGTGCCAGCAGTTTATCCCCCCGACTAACATACTACGAGCAGTACTTC. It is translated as CASSLSPRLTYYEQYF.

The CDR3: CSVGAGGEKLFF. CDR3 bases: TGCAGCGTTGGGGCAGGAGGTGAAAAACTGTTTTTT. The rearrangement links TRBV29-1 to TRBJ1-4; D gene unclear. The CDR3 spans 12 residues. V was trimmed by 4 bases and J by 7 bases, leaving 10 bases between them. Germline V gene data show CDR1 as SQVTM and CDR2 as ANQGSEA.

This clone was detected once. CDR3 DNA: TGTGCCAGCTCACTCAGGGGGCTAGTTGAAGCTTTCTTT. Its translation: CASSLRGLVEAFF. The chain uses TRBV18 and TRBJ1-1, with 8 bases lining up with TRBD1. This CDR3 contains 13 residues. The germline gives CDR1 KGHSH, CDR2 LQKENI. J lost 7 bases, V lost 4 bases, and 5 bases had no gene match.

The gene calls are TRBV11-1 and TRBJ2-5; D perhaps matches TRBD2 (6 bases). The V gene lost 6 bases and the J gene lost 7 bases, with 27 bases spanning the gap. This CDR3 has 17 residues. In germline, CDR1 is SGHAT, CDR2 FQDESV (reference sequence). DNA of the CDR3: TGTGCCAGCAGTCCGCTGGGGACTGCACTACGAAGGGGGACCCAGTACTTC. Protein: CASSPLGTALRRGTQYF.

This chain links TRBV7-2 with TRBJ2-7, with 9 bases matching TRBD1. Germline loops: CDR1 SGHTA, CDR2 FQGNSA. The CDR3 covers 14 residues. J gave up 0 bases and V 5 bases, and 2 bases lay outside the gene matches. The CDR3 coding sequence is TGTGCCAGCAGCGGGACAGGGTACTCCTACGAGCAGTACTTC. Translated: CASSGTGYSYEQYF.

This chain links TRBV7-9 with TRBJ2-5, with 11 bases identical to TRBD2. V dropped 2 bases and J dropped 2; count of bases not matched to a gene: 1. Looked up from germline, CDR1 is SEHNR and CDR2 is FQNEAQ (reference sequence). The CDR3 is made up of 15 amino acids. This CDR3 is CASSLLAGGQETQYF. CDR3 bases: TGTGCCAGCAGCTTACTAGCGGGGGGACAAGAGACCCAGTACTTC. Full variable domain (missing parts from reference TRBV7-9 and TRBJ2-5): DTGVSQNPRHKITKRGQNVTFRCDPISEHNRLYWYRQTLGQGPEFLTYFQNEAQLEKSRLLSDRFSAERPKGSFSTLEIQRTEQGDSAMYLCASSLLAGGQETQYFGPGTRLLVL.

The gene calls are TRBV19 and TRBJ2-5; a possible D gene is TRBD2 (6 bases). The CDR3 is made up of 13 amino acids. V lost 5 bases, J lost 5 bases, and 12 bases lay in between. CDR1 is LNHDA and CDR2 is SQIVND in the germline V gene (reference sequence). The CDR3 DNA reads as TGTGCCAGTAGTCGGGGTCTAGCGGAGACCCAGTACTTC. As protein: CASSRGLAETQYF.

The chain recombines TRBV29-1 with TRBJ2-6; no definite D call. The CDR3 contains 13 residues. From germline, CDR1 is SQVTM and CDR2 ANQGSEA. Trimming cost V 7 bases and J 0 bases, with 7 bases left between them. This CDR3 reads CSATLSGANVLTF. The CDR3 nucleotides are TGCAGCGCCACGCTCTCTGGGGCCAACGTCCTGACTTTC.

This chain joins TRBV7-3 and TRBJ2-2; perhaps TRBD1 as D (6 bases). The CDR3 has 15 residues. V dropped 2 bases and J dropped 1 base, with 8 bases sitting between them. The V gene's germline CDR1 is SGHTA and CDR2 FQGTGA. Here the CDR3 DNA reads TGTGCCAGCAGCTTATTGGGACAGAACACCGGGGAGCTGTTTTTT. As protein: CASSLLGQNTGELFF.

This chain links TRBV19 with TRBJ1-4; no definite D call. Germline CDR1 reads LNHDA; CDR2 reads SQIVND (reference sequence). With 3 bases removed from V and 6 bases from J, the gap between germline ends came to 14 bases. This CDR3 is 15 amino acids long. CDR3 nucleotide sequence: TGTGCCAGTAGTATCCTCATGACAAGAGATGAAAAACTGTTTTTT. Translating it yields CASSILMTRDEKLFF.

CDR3 sequence reads: CASSPGVFGAYEQYF. The CDR3 coding sequence is TGTGCCAGCAGCCCAGGGGTATTTGGCGCCTACGAGCAGTACTTC. V is TRBV6-5 and J is TRBJ2-7, with a possible D match to TRBD1 (6 bases). Trimming removed 6 bases from V and 2 bases from J, with 17 bases in between. The CDR3 covers 15 residues. Per germline, CDR1 MNHEY and CDR2 SVGAGI.